The 12 T cell receptor beta chains listed next were all sequenced from one sample in a study of blood T cell repertoires in COVID-19. The assay was immunoSEQ multiplex PCR, and TCRdb's table has in-frame clones only and misses some. Of fewer than 300,000 clones listed, 80% to 95% are singletons. The sample taken for sequencing was PBMCs or T cells enriched from blood (not recorded which). Source of these receptors: a woman under 40 who had recovered from COVID-19.

The V gene is TRBV4-3, the J gene TRBJ2-3; D is possibly TRBD2 (6 bases). The CDR3 totals 15 residues. The V gene lost 4 bases and the J gene lost 2 bases, with 13 bases spanning the gap. Per germline, CDR1 LGHNA and CDR2 YSLEER. The CDR3 loop reads CASSPRGGITDTQYF. In DNA, the CDR3 is TGCGCCAGCAGCCCTCGTGGCGGGATCACAGATACGCAGTATTTT.

The J gene is TRBJ1-6, the V gene TRBV7-2; 7 bases are a match to TRBD1. The CDR3 has 16 amino acids. CDR1 and CDR2 (germline): SGHTA, FQGNSA. Trimming took 1 base from V and 2 from J; bases not matched to a gene: 2. CDR3 nucleotide sequence: TGTGCCAGCAGCTTAGAAGGGACAGCCTATAATTCACCCCTCCACTTT. Encoded protein: CASSLEGTAYNSPLHF.

In DNA form, the CDR3 reads TGTGCCAGCAGCCAGACTAGCGGGAGAGAGGGTGAGCAGTTCTTC. It is translated as CASSQTSGREGEQFF. The genes are TRBV7-2 and TRBJ2-1; 12 bases line up with TRBD2. Trimming removed 5 bases from V and 9 bases from J; junction bases left unmatched: 8. The CDR3 length is 15 residues. The germline V gene has CDR1 SGHTA and CDR2 FQGNSA.

The chain links TRBV30 to TRBJ1-2, with TRBD1 matching over 7 bases. After removal of 0 bases from V and 8 bases from J, the junction contained 6 bases not matched to a gene. CDR3 length equals 13 residues. The V gene's germline CDR1 is GTSNPN and CDR2 SVGIG (reference sequence). CDR3 in DNA: TGTGCCTGGAGTGTAACAGGGGAGAGCGGCTACACCTTC. This encodes CAWSVTGESGYTF.

The chain has TRBV12-3 or TRBV12-4 and TRBJ2-2; no reliable D call. The CDR3 contains 13 residues. Trimming took 2 bases from V and 7 from J, leaving 8 bases between them. The CDR3, as DNA: TGTGCCAGCAGTTTATCGGGTATCGGGGAGCTGTTTTTT. Translated: CASSLSGIGELFF.

J is TRBJ1-2 and V is TRBV6-5; 10 positions match TRBD1. The trim removed 6 bases at V and 7 bases at J, leaving 8 bases unmatched. Germline V gives CDR1 MNHEY, CDR2 SVGAGI. CDR3 length: 14 residues. The CDR3 loop reads CASSQDRGSGGYTF. The CDR3 nucleotides are TGTGCCAGCAGCCAGGACAGGGGGAGTGGTGGCTACACCTTC.

The chain employs TRBV5-1 and TRBJ2-2; TRBD1 matches 7 bases. The germline V gene has CDR1 SGHRS and CDR2 YFSETQ. Germline trimming cut 7 bases from V and 2 bases from J; bases unmatched to any gene: 2. This CDR3 has 13 residues. This chain's CDR3 is CASGTVNTGELFF. CDR3 bases: TGCGCCAGCGGGACAGTCAACACCGGGGAGCTGTTTTTT. Full variable domain (rest looked up from reference TRBV5-1 and TRBJ2-2): KAGVTQTPRYLIKTRGQQVTLSCSPISGHRSVSWYQQTPGQGLQFLFEYFSETQRNKGNFPGRFSGRQFSNSRSEMNVSTLELGDSALYLCASGTVNTGELFFGEGSRLTVL.

This chain connects TRBV30 to TRBJ2-5; 14 bases map to TRBD2. The germline gives CDR1 GTSNPN, CDR2 SVGIG (reference sequence). CDR3 length: 12 amino acids. CDR3 sequence: CAVGTSGRTQYF. The CDR3 nucleotides read TGTGCAGTGGGGACTAGCGGGAGAACCCAGTACTTC.

The J gene is TRBJ2-3, the V gene TRBV5-4; 15 positions match TRBD2. Germline trimming cut 4 bases from V and 1 base from J; bases unmatched to any gene: 7. Germline assignment: CDR1 SGHNT and CDR2 YYREEE (reference sequence). The CDR3 runs 18 residues. CDR3 bases: TGTGCCAGCAGCCCCGGGACTAGCGGGAGGATGGGCACAGATACGCAGTATTTT. Encoded protein: CASSPGTSGRMGTDTQYF.

This chain connects TRBV19 to TRBJ2-3, with 8 bases that match TRBD2. The CDR3 is made up of 16 amino acids. The V segment lost 1 base and the J segment 6 bases; nucleotides outside the gene matches: 9. Germline V lookup: CDR1 LNHDA, CDR2 SQIVND (reference sequence). The CDR3 reads CASSIGGLVGKDTQYF. The CDR3 coding sequence is TGTGCCAGTAGTATAGGGGGACTAGTTGGTAAGGATACGCAGTATTTT. Filled out from reference TRBV19 and TRBJ2-3, the complete variable domain reads DGGITQSPKYLFRKEGQNVTLSCEQNLNHDAMYWYRQDPGQGLRLIYYSQIVNDFQKGDIAEGYSVSREKKESFPLTVTSAQKNPTAFYLCASSIGGLVGKDTQYFGPGTRLTVL.

The J gene is TRBJ1-6, the V gene TRBV7-3, with 8 bases matching TRBD1. The germline V gene encodes CDR1 SGHTA and CDR2 FQGTGA. There are 13 residues in the CDR3. Trimming at V came to 5 bases and at J to 8 bases, leaving 2 bases not matched to a gene. CDR3 loop: CASSADRDSPLHF. The CDR3, as DNA: TGTGCCAGCAGCGCGGACAGGGATTCACCCCTCCACTTT.

The gene calls are TRBV7-9 and TRBJ2-3; TRBD2 agrees at 9 bases. The CDR3 has 15 amino acids. V lost 5 bases and J lost 3; bases outside the gene matches: 6. Germline CDR1 reads SEHNR; CDR2 reads FQNEAQ (reference sequence). The CDR3: CASSQASGTTDTQYF. The CDR3 coding sequence is TGTGCCAGCAGCCAAGCTAGCGGGACTACAGATACGCAGTATTTT.